These T cell receptor beta chains were read from a single sample in a study of CD8 T cells in Susac syndrome. TCRdb used MiXCR to reprocess the immunoSEQ multiplex PCR reads, holding one entry per CDR3 protein. The table has roughly 200,000 distinct CDR3 sequences, approximately 95% seen once. The sample taken for sequencing was CD4+ T cells from PBMCs. The receptors originated from a human donor with multiple sclerosis. The conserved cysteine and the conserved F or W are not part of the CDR3 here. Expanded clones get a size class; other rows say once, few or many, or leave the size out.

V	J	size	CDR3
TRBV9	TRBJ1-3	-	ASSSASTGNTIY
TRBV15	TRBJ2-1	-	ATSGDPGGYEQF
TRBV5-4	TRBJ2-5	-	ASSPRGALETQY
TRBV11-1	TRBJ2-1	once	ASSSPGAVNEQF
TRBV20-1	TRBJ2-5	-	SAPGSGETQY
TRBV27	TRBJ1-6	-	ASSPTGHNSPLH
TRBV6-2/TRBV6-3	TRBJ2-1	-	ASSYYGTPAL
TRBV20-1	TRBJ2-7	-	SASFGAIDEQY
TRBV20-1	TRBJ2-1	-	SAEWGDEQF
TRBV6-1	TRBJ1-2	-	ASSDPRTGGIYGYT
TRBV29-1	TRBJ2-1	-	SVAGGPAYNEQF
TRBV5-4	TRBJ2-5	-	ASSLRTVKTQY
TRBV6-6	TRBJ2-7	-	ASSPDRGGYEQY
TRBV5-1	TRBJ2-1	once	ASSSDEEQF
TRBV29-1	TRBJ1-5	-	SVARDRGQPQH
TRBV3-1	TRBJ2-3	-	ASSIRLAGADTQY
TRBV12-3/TRBV12-4	TRBJ2-7	-	ASSFVLIGEQY
TRBV9	TRBJ1-2	-	ASSGRDGSYGYT
TRBV20-1	TRBJ2-5	-	SAMGRGGRTQY
TRBV20-1	TRBJ2-7	-	SATSGAYEQY
TRBV19	TRBJ1-5	-	ASRRQGLQPQH
TRBV30	TRBJ1-2	-	AWSKRRRDSHYGYT
TRBV29-1	TRBJ1-5	-	SVEKQQGEPQH
TRBV4-1	TRBJ1-5	-	ASSQDYGAAYQPQH
TRBV3-1	TRBJ2-5	-	ASSQDRLVGTQY
TRBV29-1	TRBJ1-2	-	SVADSSYGYT
TRBV30	TRBJ1-1	-	ACRGQGNTEAF
TRBV20-1	TRBJ1-1	few	SASRGLNTEAF